The 25 T cell receptor beta chains below come from one sample, sequenced in a study of beta chain features in type 1 diabetes. Broader study findings: Type 1 diabetes patients showed a moderate but significant shortening of TCRB CDR3s in all four CD4+ subsets.

The authors reverse transcribed all of the isolated RNA, so sequencing captured expressed TCRB transcripts. Generated by immunoSEQ multiplex PCR, the TCRdb table keeps only in-frame clones and is missing some. This sample carries some 150,000 clones, about 13% of them seen once, and the ten largest clones take approximately 1.3%. The antigens for these receptors are not known. Material for sequencing was central memory CD4+ T cells from blood. The receptors stem from a man aged 18 to 30 with type 1 diabetes.

This clone was counted many times. The V gene is TRBV28, the J gene TRBJ1-6, with D possibly TRBD1 on 5 matching bases. This CDR3 is 12 amino acids long. The germline gives CDR1 MDHEN, CDR2 SYDVKM. V lost 4 bases and J lost 7, with 5 bases in between. CDR3 sequence reads: CASSYRNSPLHF. The CDR3 DNA sequence: TGTGCCAGCAGTTACAGGAATTCACCCCTCCACTTT.

There are a few counts of this clone. CDR3 in DNA: TGTGCCTGGAGTGGGGTCAGGGGGGACACTGAAGCTTTCTTT. As protein: CAWSGVRGDTEAFF. The gene calls are TRBV30 and TRBJ1-1; 7 bases fit TRBD1. Germline V lookup: CDR1 GTSNPN, CDR2 SVGIG (reference sequence). The CDR3 runs to 14 residues. V trimming: 1 base; J trimming: 3 bases; junction bases outside the gene matches: 5.

This clone was observed a handful of times. CDR3 in DNA: TGCAGCGTCCGGGACAGGGGGAATTCACCCCTCCACTTT. This encodes CSVRDRGNSPLHF. V is TRBV29-1 and J is TRBJ1-6; 11 bases are shared with TRBD1. The J segment lost 7 bases and the V segment lost 6 bases, leaving 2 bases of the junction unmatched. The CDR3 totals 13 residues. Germline loops: CDR1 SQVTM, CDR2 ANQGSEA.

This clone came up a few times. This chain joins TRBV11-3 and TRBJ1-2; the D is unclear. V lost 4 bases and J lost 4, with 22 bases in between. Per the germline V gene, CDR1 is SGHNT and CDR2 is YENEEA. This CDR3 is 17 amino acids long. The CDR3 reads CASSSPGMAGDSYGYTF. The CDR3 bases are TGTGCCAGCAGCTCCCCTGGGATGGCTGGGGATAGCTATGGCTACACCTTC.

This clone was picked up a small number of times. CDR3 nucleotide sequence: TGTGCCAGCAGTGAGGAGGGGCTGAATTCACCCCTCCACTTT. This gives the protein CASSEEGLNSPLHF. This chain links TRBV2 with TRBJ1-6; TRBD1 is a possible D gene (5 bases). CDR3 length equals 14 residues. CDR1 SNHLY and CDR2 FYNNEI come from the germline V gene. V shed 3 bases and J shed 7 bases, with 10 bases lying between them.

This clone was counted between two and nine times. The chain carries TRBV7-2 and TRBJ2-4, with D possibly TRBD1 on 5 matching bases. Germline CDR1 reads SGHTA; CDR2 reads FQGNSA. The CDR3 has 14 residues. V lost 5 bases, J lost 15 bases, and 23 bases lay in between. CDR3 sequence: CASSPSRWAPQGYF. The CDR3 DNA reads as TGTGCCAGCAGCCCCTCACGGTGGGCCCCGCAGGGGTACTTC.

This clone was counted many times. The CDR3 reads CASRVTDTQYF. The CDR3 coding sequence is TGTGCCAGCAGGGTCACAGATACGCAGTATTTT. V is TRBV2 and J is TRBJ2-3; D is ambiguous. The CDR3 is 11 amino acids. Trimming cost V 6 bases and J 2 bases, with 3 bases left between them. Germline CDR1 SNHLY, CDR2 FYNNEI. Full variable domain (outside the CDR3, taken from reference TRBV2 and TRBJ2-3): EPEVTQTPSHQVTQMGQEVILRCVPISNHLYFYWYRQILGQKVEFLVSFYNNEISEKSEIFDDQFSVERPDGSNFTLKIRSTKLEDSAMYFCASRVTDTQYFGPGTRLTVL.

This clone occurred a few times. This rearrangement joins TRBV7-2 to TRBJ2-7, with D uncertain. This CDR3 has 14 residues. Germline CDR1 is SGHTA and CDR2 is FQGNSA. The V end lost 2 bases, the J end lost 4 bases, and 12 bases lay between the germline ends. DNA for the CDR3: TGTGCCAGCAGCTTAAGGACGGAAACTTACGAGCAGTACTTC. Translation gives CASSLRTETYEQYF.

This clone turned up a few times. This rearrangement joins TRBV30 to TRBJ1-4; TRBD1 is a possible D gene (6 bases). The CDR3 totals 12 residues. The germline CDR1 and CDR2 sequences are GTSNPN and SVGIG (reference sequence). Trimming shortened V by 5 bases and J by 6 bases, and 10 bases separated the two germline ends. The CDR3 reads CAWSGQHEKLFF. The CDR3 DNA is TGTGCCTGGTCGGGACAACATGAAAAACTGTTTTTT.

There are a few counts of this clone. The chain combines TRBV11-2 with TRBJ2-5; 7 bases match TRBD1. Germline lookup yields CDR1 SGHAT and CDR2 FQNNGV. The junction had 11 bases not matched to a gene; V was cut back by 0 bases and J by 4 bases. The CDR3 covers 17 residues. The DNA for the CDR3 is TGTGCCAGCAGCTTAGACTGGCCCACCCCAGGGGGAGAGACCCAGTACTTC. Its translation: CASSLDWPTPGGETQYF.

This clone was counted a few times. CDR3 sequence (DNA): TGCGCCAGCAGCCAACGGCTAGGAGCAGGCGGGGGAAACACCATATATTTT. It codes for CASSQRLGAGGGNTIYF. The chain combines TRBV4-1 with TRBJ1-3; D gene uncertain. The CDR3 length is 17 residues. Trimming took off 2 bases at V and 4 bases at J, with 18 bases between the two ends. Germline CDR1 and CDR2: MGHRA and YSYEKL.

The chain joins TRBV5-6 to TRBJ2-6, with D unresolved. CDR1 is SGHDT and CDR2 is YYEEEE in the germline V gene. The CDR3 extends over 14 amino acids. Trimming removed 5 bases from V and 0 bases from J, with 6 bases in between. Here the CDR3 reads CASSASSGANVLTF. Written as DNA, the CDR3 is TGTGCCAGCAGTGCGAGCTCTGGGGCCAACGTCCTGACTTTC.

V usage is TRBV7-9 and J usage is TRBJ2-3; 10 nucleotides line up with TRBD1. V trimming: 5 bases; J trimming: 4 bases; junction bases outside the gene matches: 6. Germline-derived CDR1 and CDR2 are SEHNR and FQNEAQ (reference sequence). The length of the CDR3 is 15 residues. Here the CDR3 DNA reads TGTGCCAGCAGCCAGGGGACAGGGGAATCAGATACGCAGTATTTT. Protein sequence: CASSQGTGESDTQYF.

This clone was detected a few times. The genes are TRBV4-1 and TRBJ1-1, with a weak D call TRBD1 (6 bases). This CDR3 contains 14 residues. V lost 5 bases and J lost 5, with 15 bases in between. Per the germline V gene, CDR1 is MGHRA and CDR2 is YSYEKL. For the CDR3, the DNA is TGCGCCAGCAGCTACCAGGGGTTCCAAACTGAAGCTTTCTTT. Residues: CASSYQGFQTEAFF.

This sequence joins TRBV28 and TRBJ1-6; D is unresolved. CDR1 MDHEN and CDR2 SYDVKM come from the germline V gene. V gave up 4 bases and J gave up 14 bases, with 12 bases separating them. The CDR3 consists of 12 residues. DNA of the CDR3: TGTGCCAGCAGTTCGGCCCGGCAGGCCCTCCACTTT. Its protein product is CASSSARQALHF.

This clone was observed at least ten times. This chain connects TRBV7-9 to TRBJ2-4, with a weak D call TRBD2 (6 bases). The V end lost 4 bases, the J end lost 0 bases, and 13 bases lay between the germline ends. The CDR3 totals 16 residues. CDR1 and CDR2 from the germline V gene are SEHNR and FQNEAQ (reference sequence). The CDR3 DNA reads as TGTGCCAGCAGCTGGCGGGACGATGGAGCCAAAAACATTCAGTACTTC. Translating it yields CASSWRDDGAKNIQYF.

V and J are TRBV5-5 and TRBJ2-7, with 9 bases matching TRBD1. CDR3 length: 14 amino acids. Germline CDR1 reads SGHKS; CDR2 reads YYEKEE (reference sequence). V was pared by 4 bases and J by 2 bases, with 4 bases of the junction left unmatched. CDR3 region: CASSGTGKAYEQYF. The DNA of the CDR3 is TGTGCCAGCAGCGGGACAGGGAAGGCCTACGAGCAGTACTTC.

This clone appeared many times. The chain links TRBV6-4 to TRBJ2-3; 8 nucleotides line up with TRBD1. Germline CDR1 MRHNA, CDR2 SNTAGT. This CDR3 has 14 residues. The J segment lost 0 bases and the V segment lost 6 bases, leaving 2 bases of the junction unmatched. CDR3 bases: TGTGCCAGCAGCCGACAGGGGAGCACAGATACGCAGTATTTT. Translated, it gives CASSRQGSTDTQYF.

This clone was seen more than once but under ten times. The V call is TRBV10-3, the J call TRBJ1-2, with D unresolved. Germline CDR1 is ENHRY and CDR2 is SYGVKD. Trimming shortened V by 3 bases and J by 4 bases, and 3 bases separated the two germline ends. This CDR3 has 11 amino acids. CDR3 in DNA: TGTGCCATCAGTGATGGCTATGGCTACACCTTC. Its translation: CAISDGYGYTF.

The table lists this clone with a count of one. The chain is built from TRBV2 and TRBJ1-5; 7 nucleotides line up with TRBD1. CDR3 length: 15 residues. The germline CDR1 and CDR2 sequences are SNHLY and FYNNEI. Losses at the gene ends were 3 bases for V and 1 base for J; bases not matched to a gene: 3. The DNA of the CDR3 is TGTGCCAGCAGTGAGGAGACAGGGAGCAATCAGCCCCAGCATTTT. Protein product: CASSEETGSNQPQHF.

This rearrangement joins TRBV5-1 to TRBJ2-7; TRBD1 matches 9 bases. The CDR3 runs to 16 residues. Germline assignment: CDR1 SGHRS and CDR2 YFSETQ. Losses at the gene ends were 3 bases for V and 0 bases for J; bases not matched to a gene: 7. The CDR3: CASSSSGQGSSYEQYF. The CDR3 DNA sequence: TGCGCCAGCAGCTCGTCGGGACAGGGTAGCTCCTACGAGCAGTACTTC.

V gene TRBV2 combines with J gene TRBJ2-7, with 8 bases matching TRBD1. Trimming removed 4 bases from V and 6 bases from J; junction bases left unmatched: 5. The CDR3 runs to 13 residues. Germline V CDR1 and CDR2: SNHLY, FYNNEI. CDR3 in DNA: TGTGCCAGCAGTGGGGTCACAGGGGGCGAGCAGTACTTC. This codes for CASSGVTGGEQYF.

The V call is TRBV6-5, the J call TRBJ1-1, with a possible D match to TRBD1 (6 bases). The germline V and J ends were trimmed by 6 bases and 2 bases, with 13 bases remaining between them. The CDR3 extends over 14 amino acids. Per germline, CDR1 MNHEY and CDR2 SVGAGI. The CDR3 protein is CASRHGTRNTEAFF. CDR3 nucleotides: TGTGCCAGCAGACACGGGACACGCAACACTGAAGCTTTCTTT.

This clone turned up a few times. The chain employs TRBV4-1 and TRBJ1-5; tentatively, D is TRBD1 (6 bases). The CDR3 sequence is 14 residues long. V gave up 3 bases and J gave up 5 bases, with 11 bases separating them. Germline values: CDR1 MGHRA, CDR2 YSYEKL. The CDR3 sequence is CASSHGQGHQPQHF. The CDR3 DNA follows: TGCGCCAGCAGCCACGGTCAGGGGCATCAGCCCCAGCATTTT.

This chain links TRBV9 with TRBJ2-5; 10 nucleotides agree with TRBD2. CDR3 size: 17 residues. Trimming removed 0 bases from V and 2 bases from J; junction bases left unmatched: 7. The germline gives CDR1 SGDLS, CDR2 YYNGEE. The CDR3 DNA is TGTGCCAGCAGCGTAGGCAGTAGCGGGGGGTATCAAGAGACCCAGTACTTC. Amino acid sequence: CASSVGSSGGYQETQYF.